The 28 T cell receptor beta chains below all came from one sample that was sequenced in a study of CD8+ T cells in alopecia areata (dated by TCRdb to about 2018). Library preparation was by the immunoSEQ multiplex PCR assay. For TCR sequencing, RNA was extracted from every sample and reverse transcribed into cDNA to serve as template. TCRdb provides this immuneACCESS table in a form limited to in-frame rearrangements. Some clones are lacking; in checked studies, under half of them reflect an unresolved V gene, and why the rest are absent is not known. The sample records around 190,000 clones, about 64% of which are singletons. Jointly, the top ten make up more than 3.5% of the sample. The time point label here, explained by the study, means: approximately 4 weeks on oral tofacitinib. Interpreted using the paper, the treatment or condition label stands for: oral pan-JAK inhibitor, 5-10 mg twice daily.

Sequenced material: CD4+ T cells sorted from blood, taken at week 4, from a patient treated with tofacitinib. These receptors were taken from a human donor with alopecia areata.

In this sample, this clone turned up a few times. The J gene is TRBJ1-3, the V gene TRBV4-2, with TRBD1 matching over 7 bases. This CDR3 is 14 amino acids long. V lost 8 bases, J lost 3 bases, and 7 bases stayed unmatched. Germline V gene data show CDR1 as LGHNA and CDR2 as YNFKEQ. CDR3 bases: TGTGCCAGCTCCGGGGGACAGTTTGGAAACACCATATATTTT. It encodes CASSGGQFGNTIYF.

This chain connects TRBV5-1 to TRBJ2-6; D ambiguous. Trimming took off 6 bases at V and 0 bases at J, with 7 bases between the two ends. The CDR3 contains 14 residues. Germline assignment: CDR1 SGHRS and CDR2 YFSETQ. The CDR3 loop is CASNPASGANVLTF. DNA for the CDR3: TGCGCCAGCAACCCTGCCTCTGGGGCCAACGTCCTGACTTTC.

The J gene is TRBJ2-2, the V gene TRBV12-5; D unresolved. The germline gives CDR1 LGHNT, CDR2 FRNRAP. The V and J ends lost 1 base and 6 bases respectively, with 9 bases between them. CDR3 length equals 14 residues. The CDR3, as DNA: TGTGCTAGTGGTTTGGAGGGTTGGGCCGGGGAGCTGTTTTTT. It is translated as CASGLEGWAGELFF.

This chain connects TRBV5-1 to TRBJ2-5; TRBD1 agrees at 7 bases. CDR3 length equals 13 residues. CDR1 SGHRS and CDR2 YFSETQ come from the germline V gene. V was clipped by 6 bases and J by 2 bases; unmatched bases: 4. The CDR3 sequence: CASTGGLQETQYF. CDR3 bases: TGCGCCAGCACAGGGGGTCTTCAAGAGACCCAGTACTTC.

The rearrangement uses TRBV5-1 and TRBJ1-5; D gene unclear. Per germline, CDR1 SGHRS and CDR2 YFSETQ. Trimming cost V 1 base and J 7 bases, with 9 bases left between them. There are 13 residues in the CDR3. The chain's CDR3 is CASSLRTGQPQHF. Written as DNA, the CDR3 is TGCGCCAGCAGCTTGCGGACTGGACAGCCCCAGCATTTT.

Comment on this clone: This same CDR3 is encoded by further DNA sequences in the sample. The chain links TRBV7-2 to TRBJ1-2; D unresolved. Trimming shortened V by 8 bases and J by 2 bases, and 12 bases separated the two germline ends. Per the germline V gene, CDR1 is SGHTA and CDR2 is FQGNSA. The CDR3 has 13 amino acids. The CDR3 sequence: CASSVGQNYGYTF. The CDR3 bases are TGTGCCAGCTCGGTCGGGCAGAACTATGGCTACACCTTC. The full variable domain, rest sourced from reference TRBV7-2 and TRBJ1-2, is GAGVSQSPSNKVTEKGKDVELRCDPISGHTALYWYRQSLGQGLEFLIYFQGNSAPDKSGLPSDRFSAERTGGSVSTLTIQRTQQEDSAVYLCASSVGQNYGYTFGSGTRLTVV.

The rearrangement links TRBV7-9 to TRBJ2-5; D may be TRBD2 (5 bases). Trimming removed 7 bases at V and 2 bases at J, with 20 bases between. CDR1 and CDR2 from the germline V gene are SEHNR and FQNEAQ (reference sequence). The CDR3 extends over 16 amino acids. CDR3 region: CASTRSRGSGQETQYF. In DNA, the CDR3 is TGTGCCAGCACCCGATCCCGAGGGTCGGGACAAGAGACCCAGTACTTC. Combining the CDR3 with reference TRBV7-9 and TRBJ2-5 gives the whole variable domain DTGVSQNPRHKITKRGQNVTFRCDPISEHNRLYWYRQTLGQGPEFLTYFQNEAQLEKSRLLSDRFSAERPKGSFSTLEIQRTEQGDSAMYLCASTRSRGSGQETQYFGPGTRLLVL.

This clone was found a few times. The V call is TRBV5-6, the J call TRBJ2-7, with 7 bases matching TRBD1. The CDR3 contains 14 residues. The germline gives CDR1 SGHDT, CDR2 YYEEEE. The V and J ends lost 6 bases and 1 base, in that order; junction bases with no gene match: 7. Here the CDR3 DNA reads TGTGCCAGCACCAGGACAGGACGGTCCTACGAGCAGTACTTC. Its translation is CASTRTGRSYEQYF.

Details on this clone: Its ends do not fully match the called genes, so a read error is possible. The rearrangement links TRBV5-1 to TRBJ2-1; D uncertain. Germline lookup yields CDR1 SGHRS and CDR2 YFSETQ. The CDR3 runs to 13 residues. CDR3: CASSLGTYNEQFF. Here the CDR3 DNA reads TGTGCCAGCAGCTTGGGCACCTACAATGAGCAGTTCTTC.

Comment on this clone: A read error may account for a junction end that differs from germline. The CDR3 DNA is TGCGCCAGCAGCCATCAGGGGGACCCATATTCCCCCCTCCACTTT. Residues: CASSHQGDPYSPLHF. The V call is TRBV4-3, the J call TRBJ1-6, with 7 bases fitting TRBD1. Germline V gives CDR1 LGHNA, CDR2 YSLEER. The CDR3 extends over 15 amino acids.

V gene TRBV15 combines with J gene TRBJ2-7; weak D call: TRBD1 (5 bases). The CDR3 consists of 15 residues. CDR1 and CDR2 from the germline V gene are LNHNV and YYDKDF (reference sequence). V shed 0 bases and J shed 2 bases, with 11 bases lying between them. CDR3 coding DNA: TGTGCCACCAGCAGAGATTGGGGCAGAACCTACGAGCAGTACTTC. It encodes CATSRDWGRTYEQYF.

The J gene is TRBJ1-1, the V gene TRBV4-3, with 12 bases lining up with TRBD1. Germline V lookup: CDR1 LGHNA, CDR2 YSLEER. The CDR3 is made up of 19 amino acids. V was clipped by 4 bases and J by 0 bases; unmatched bases: 12. CDR3 DNA sequence: TGCGCCAGCAGCCGCCCTATCGGGACAGGGGGCGCGATGAACACTGAAGCTTTCTTT. Translated, it gives CASSRPIGTGGAMNTEAFF.

This chain uses TRBV9 with TRBJ1-1, with 7 bases lining up with TRBD1. The CDR3 runs to 14 residues. Germline assignment: CDR1 SGDLS and CDR2 YYNGEE. V lost 0 bases and J lost 4; bases outside the gene matches: 3. The CDR3 sequence is CASSVAGGGTEAFF. The CDR3 region has the DNA TGTGCCAGCAGCGTAGCAGGGGGAGGCACTGAAGCTTTCTTT.

J is TRBJ2-1 and V is TRBV10-3; the D is unclear. CDR1 ENHRY and CDR2 SYGVKD come from the germline V gene. The CDR3 length is 12 residues. The V gene lost 5 bases and the J gene lost 8 bases, with 10 bases spanning the gap. CDR3 nucleotide sequence: TGTGCCATCAGTCGAGGAGTCGATGAGCAGTTCTTC. Translating it yields CAISRGVDEQFF.

This chain's CDR3 is CATIRDRNTEAFF. CDR3 nucleotides: TGTGCCACCATCCGGGACAGAAACACTGAAGCTTTCTTT. The chain is built from TRBV19 and TRBJ1-1; 7 nucleotides line up with TRBD1. Germline V CDR1 and CDR2: LNHDA, SQIVND (reference sequence). V lost 10 bases, J lost 2 bases, and 7 bases stayed unmatched. The CDR3 has 13 residues.

The chain is built from TRBV15 and TRBJ1-1, with D possibly being TRBD1 (5 bases). CDR1 and CDR2 from the germline V gene are LNHNV and YYDKDF (reference sequence). V was shortened by 5 bases and J by 1 base, with 11 bases between the two germline ends. The CDR3 spans 14 residues. The CDR3 loop is CATSRRQQNTEAFF. As DNA, the CDR3 is TGTGCCACCAGCCGAAGACAGCAGAACACTGAAGCTTTCTTT.

The chain has TRBV6-5 and TRBJ1-2; a weak D match, TRBD1 (6 bases). Germline assignment: CDR1 MNHEY and CDR2 SVGAGI. Trimming took 11 bases from V and 4 from J, leaving 20 bases between them. The length of the CDR3 is 14 residues. The CDR3 DNA reads TGTGCCTCCTCCAGGGGTTGGACTAGCTATGGCTACACCTTC. Amino acids: CASSRGWTSYGYTF.

The CDR3 DNA follows: TGTGCCAGCAGCTCCTACAGGTACACTGAAGCTTTCTTT. Translated, it gives CASSSYRYTEAFF. V is TRBV7-2 and J is TRBJ1-1; possibly TRBD1 for D (5 bases). Germline V gene lookup returns CDR1 SGHTA and CDR2 FQGNSA. There are 13 residues in the CDR3. The V gene lost 4 bases and the J gene lost 3 bases, with 9 bases spanning the gap.

The chain has TRBV29-1 and TRBJ2-1, with no clear D. The CDR3 length is 13 residues. Per germline, CDR1 SQVTM and CDR2 ANQGSEA. Trimming cost V 7 bases and J 4 bases, with 14 bases left between them. CDR3 coding DNA: TGCAGCGGTGACCCAGGCAGATACAATGAGCAGTTCTTC. Amino acids: CSGDPGRYNEQFF.

J is TRBJ1-4 and V is TRBV4-2; no definite D call. Per germline, CDR1 LGHNA and CDR2 YNFKEQ. The CDR3 has 16 amino acids. V dropped 2 bases and J dropped 0 bases, with 10 bases sitting between them. CDR3 in amino acids: CASSQKWGATNEKLFF. For the CDR3, the DNA is TGTGCCAGCAGCCAAAAGTGGGGAGCAACTAATGAAAAACTGTTTTTT.

The chain is built from TRBV29-1 and TRBJ2-1, with a tentative D call TRBD2 (6 bases). CDR1 and CDR2 (germline): SQVTM, ANQGSEA. This CDR3 has 14 residues. Trimming shortened V by 8 bases and J by 9 bases, and 23 bases separated the two germline ends. CDR3 in DNA: TGCAGCACACGAGTATGGGCTCACGGGGGTGAGCAGTTCTTC. Its translation: CSTRVWAHGGEQFF.

The chain joins TRBV11-1 to TRBJ1-1, with 7 bases fitting TRBD1. V lost 5 bases to trimming and J lost 8 bases; unmatched junction nucleotides: 5. The germline V gene encodes CDR1 SGHAT and CDR2 FQDESV (reference sequence). This CDR3 region has 12 residues. DNA of the CDR3: TGTGCCAGCAGCCCGGACAGGATGGAAGCTTTCTTT. This codes for CASSPDRMEAFF.

To note about this clone: Other DNA sequences within the sample encode an identical CDR3. The chain is built from TRBV29-1 and TRBJ1-2; 9 nucleotides align to TRBD1. The CDR3 sequence is 14 residues long. V lost 3 bases and J lost 0; bases outside the gene matches: 2. The germline gives CDR1 SQVTM, CDR2 ANQGSEA. As DNA, the CDR3 is TGCAGCGTTGATGGACAGGGGACTAACTATGGCTACACCTTC. It codes for CSVDGQGTNYGYTF.

This clone was recorded only once. The CDR3 loop reads CSVETEGTGELFF. The CDR3 coding sequence is TGCAGCGTTGAGACAGAGGGCACCGGGGAGCTGTTTTTT. V gene TRBV29-1 combines with J gene TRBJ2-2, with D perhaps matching TRBD1 or TRBD2 (5 bases each). Germline CDR1 and CDR2: SQVTM and ANQGSEA. The CDR3 is 13 residues long. Deletions cut 3 bases from V and 4 bases from J, with 9 bases between.

This chain joins TRBV29-1 and TRBJ1-1; 10 nucleotides agree with TRBD1. V was clipped by 7 bases and J by 4 bases; unmatched bases: 9. From germline, CDR1 is SQVTM and CDR2 ANQGSEA. There are 14 residues in the CDR3. This CDR3 reads CSGNDWTGGTEAFF. In DNA, the CDR3 is TGCAGCGGGAATGACTGGACAGGGGGCACTGAAGCTTTCTTT.

This rearrangement joins TRBV27 to TRBJ1-6, with TRBD1 identical over 7 bases. The ends lost 5 bases at V and 8 bases at J; junction bases unmatched: 9. The CDR3 is made up of 15 amino acids. Germline loops: CDR1 MNHEY, CDR2 SMNVEV (reference sequence). CDR3 in DNA: TGTGCCAGCAGTCCCTGGGGAGGGGGCGATTCACCCCTCCACTTT. It translates to CASSPWGGGDSPLHF.

This clone has only a few counts. The chain joins TRBV5-4 to TRBJ2-5; 10 nucleotides line up with TRBD1. Germline CDR1 reads SGHNT; CDR2 reads YYREEE (reference sequence). The J segment lost 9 bases and the V segment lost 4 bases, leaving 9 bases of the junction unmatched. There are 14 residues in the CDR3. DNA of the CDR3: TGTGCCAGCAGCGTGGGACAGGGGAAGAGGGCCCAGTACTTC. Translation: CASSVGQGKRAQYF.

The chain uses TRBV19 and TRBJ1-6; no clear D. The CDR3 is 13 amino acids. Germline V gives CDR1 LNHDA, CDR2 SQIVND (reference sequence). V was shortened by 5 bases and J by 7 bases, with 9 bases between the two germline ends. The CDR3 sequence is CASSPGSNSPLHF. In DNA, the CDR3 is TGTGCCAGTAGTCCTGGGAGCAATTCACCCCTCCACTTT.